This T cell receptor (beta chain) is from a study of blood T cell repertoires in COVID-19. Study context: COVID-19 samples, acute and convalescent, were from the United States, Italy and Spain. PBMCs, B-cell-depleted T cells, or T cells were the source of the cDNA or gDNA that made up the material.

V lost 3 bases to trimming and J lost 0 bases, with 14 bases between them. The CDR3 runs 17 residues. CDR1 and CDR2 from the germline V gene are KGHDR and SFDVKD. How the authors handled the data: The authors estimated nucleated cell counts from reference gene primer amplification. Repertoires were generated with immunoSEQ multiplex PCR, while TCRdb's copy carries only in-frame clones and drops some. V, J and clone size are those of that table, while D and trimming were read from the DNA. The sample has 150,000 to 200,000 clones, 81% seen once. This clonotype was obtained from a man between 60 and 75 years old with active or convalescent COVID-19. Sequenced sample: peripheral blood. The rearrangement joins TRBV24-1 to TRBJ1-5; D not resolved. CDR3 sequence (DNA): TGTGCCACCAGTGATGGTTCCGGGATTAATAGCAATCAGCCCCAGCATTTT. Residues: CATSDGSGINSNQPQHF.